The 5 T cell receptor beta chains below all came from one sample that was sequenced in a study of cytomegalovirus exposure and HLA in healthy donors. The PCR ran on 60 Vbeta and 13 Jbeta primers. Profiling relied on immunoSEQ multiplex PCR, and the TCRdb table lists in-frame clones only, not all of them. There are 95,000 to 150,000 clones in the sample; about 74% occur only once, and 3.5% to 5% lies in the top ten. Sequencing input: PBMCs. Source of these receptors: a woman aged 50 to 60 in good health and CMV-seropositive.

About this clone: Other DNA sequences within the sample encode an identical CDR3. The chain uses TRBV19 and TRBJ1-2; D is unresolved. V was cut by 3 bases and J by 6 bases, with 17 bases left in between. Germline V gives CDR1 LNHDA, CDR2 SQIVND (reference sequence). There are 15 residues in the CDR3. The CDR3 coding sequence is TGTGCCAGTAGTATGGGCCTGCCACTCGGCCATGGCTACACCTTC. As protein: CASSMGLPLGHGYTF.

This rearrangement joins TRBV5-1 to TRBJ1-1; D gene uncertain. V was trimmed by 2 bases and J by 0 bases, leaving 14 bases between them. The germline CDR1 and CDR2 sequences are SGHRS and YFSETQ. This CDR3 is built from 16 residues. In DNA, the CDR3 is TGCGCCAGCAGCTTCAACCGGGATTTCATGAACACTGAAGCTTTCTTT. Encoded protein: CASSFNRDFMNTEAFF.

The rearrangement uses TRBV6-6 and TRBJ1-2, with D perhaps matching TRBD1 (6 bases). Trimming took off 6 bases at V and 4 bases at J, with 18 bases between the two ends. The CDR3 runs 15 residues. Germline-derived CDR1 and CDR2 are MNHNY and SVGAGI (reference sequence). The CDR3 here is CASRYIRTDPYGYTF. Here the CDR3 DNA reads TGTGCCAGCAGATACATACGGACAGATCCCTATGGCTACACCTTC.

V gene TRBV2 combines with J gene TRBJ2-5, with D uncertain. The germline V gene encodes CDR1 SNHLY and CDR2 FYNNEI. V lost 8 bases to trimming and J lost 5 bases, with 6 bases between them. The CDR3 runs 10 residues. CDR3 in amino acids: CASRSETQYF. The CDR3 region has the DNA TGTGCCAGCCGTTCCGAGACCCAGTACTTC. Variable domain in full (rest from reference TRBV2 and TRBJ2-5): EPEVTQTPSHQVTQMGQEVILRCVPISNHLYFYWYRQILGQKVEFLVSFYNNEISEKSEIFDDQFSVERPDGSNFTLKIRSTKLEDSAMYFCASRSETQYFGPGTRLLVL.

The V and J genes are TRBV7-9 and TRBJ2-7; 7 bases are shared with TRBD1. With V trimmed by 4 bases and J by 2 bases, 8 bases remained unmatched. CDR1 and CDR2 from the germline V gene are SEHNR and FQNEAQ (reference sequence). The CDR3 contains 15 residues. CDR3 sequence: CASSSRDSPTYEQYF. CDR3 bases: TGTGCCAGCAGCTCCCGGGACAGCCCGACCTACGAGCAGTACTTC.